This TCR beta chain derives from a study of cytomegalovirus exposure and HLA in healthy donors. Study information: From some 190 million T cells, an earlier analysis saw approximately 120 million unique TCR beta sequences. Whole-study findings and limits: Several of the most significant clusters appeared, in a later analysis, to be linked to common viral pathogens. The authors assumed roughly uniform sequencing depth across donors for presence/absence analyses. Cytomegalovirus association was listed for about 160 TCR beta chains.

Points on this clone: What it binds is unknown.

Trimming removed 4 bases from V and 3 bases from J, with 13 bases in between. This CDR3 contains 14 residues. Germline CDR1 SGHKS, CDR2 YYEKEE (reference sequence). The PCR contained 60 Vbeta and 13 Jbeta primers. The data were produced by immunoSEQ multiplex PCR, yet TCRdb's version contains in-frame clones alone and is incomplete. In the table there are around 150,000 clones, 70% to 85% of which are singletons. The J gene is TRBJ1-1, the V gene TRBV5-5; D might be TRBD1 (6 bases). This clonotype originated in a man in his thirties or forties in good health and CMV-seropositive. What was sequenced was PBMCs. CDR3 sequence (DNA): TGTGCCAGCAGCAATATAACAGGGCACACTGAAGCTTTCTTT. It specifies CASSNITGHTEAFF.